The next 12 T cell receptor beta chains were all read from a single sample in a study of blood T cells in healthy people across ages. A second PCR of roughly 7 to 11 cycles used a sample-barcoded 5' primer and a J-beta primer mix. In TCRdb, the 5' RACE reads were re-called with MiXCR into one record per CDR3 protein. The sample records 730,000 or so distinct CDR3 sequences, 35% to 50% being singletons. Sequencing was performed on blood. These TCRs come from a man of 80 years or more in good health.

This clonotype has more than one count but fewer than ten. As DNA, the CDR3 is TGCGCCAGCAGCCAGGATGGGACAAACCATGGCTACACCTTC. This sequence encodes CASSQDGTNHGYTF. This chain joins TRBV4-1 and TRBJ1-2; TRBD1 is a possible D gene (6 bases). Germline CDR1 reads MGHRA; CDR2 reads YSYEKL. Trimming took 3 bases from V and 6 from J, leaving 14 bases between them. This CDR3 region has 14 residues.

The V call is TRBV2, the J call TRBJ2-1, with 11 bases lining up with TRBD1. This CDR3 region has 15 residues. In germline, CDR1 is SNHLY, CDR2 FYNNEI. The V and J ends lost 6 bases and 9 bases, in that order; junction bases with no gene match: 10. DNA of the CDR3: TGTGCCAGCAGCATTGAGGGACAGGGGGAGGTTGAGCAGTTCTTC. Protein product: CASSIEGQGEVEQFF. The complete variable domain, with remaining parts taken from reference TRBV2 and TRBJ2-1, reads EPEVTQTPSHQVTQMGQEVILRCVPISNHLYFYWYRQILGQKVEFLVSFYNNEISEKSEIFDDQFSVERPDGSNFTLKIRSTKLEDSAMYFCASSIEGQGEVEQFFGPGTRLTVL.

Note on this clonotype: At one of its ends the junction is not consistent with the germline gene, which may arise from a read error. The chain combines TRBV12-3 or TRBV12-4 with TRBJ2-5; unclear D gene. The CDR3 runs to 12 residues. The CDR3 region is CPSNPQVGTQYF. In DNA form, the CDR3 reads TGTCCCAGCAATCCTCAAGTTGGGACCCAGTACTTC.

This clonotype was detected ten times or more. The chain combines TRBV20-1 with TRBJ2-2; D is uncertain. The V end lost 1 base, the J end lost 8 bases, and 8 bases lay between the germline ends. This CDR3 is built from 12 residues. Germline V gene lookup returns CDR1 DFQATT and CDR2 SNEGSKA (reference sequence). CDR3 in DNA: TGCAGTGCTAGAGGGTGGGGTGGGGAGCTGTTTTTT. Its protein product is CSARGWGGELFF.

The chain carries TRBV7-2 and TRBJ1-5; D gene unclear. V lost 1 base and J lost 3, with 19 bases in between. CDR3 size: 18 residues. The V gene's germline CDR1 is SGHTA and CDR2 FQGNSA. CDR3 region: CASSLGPPPSTLNQPQHF. CDR3 DNA sequence: TGTGCCAGCAGCTTAGGCCCCCCGCCGAGCACGCTCAATCAGCCCCAGCATTTT.

The chain is built from TRBV6-5 and TRBJ1-4; tentatively, D is TRBD1 (6 bases). Germline V lookup: CDR1 MNHEY, CDR2 SVGAGI. CDR3 length: 15 amino acids. The CDR3 DNA reads as TGTCCCACCCTTGAGGGAGGGGGAGGTAGGGAAAAACTGTTTTTT. Encoded protein: CPTLEGGGGREKLFF.

This sequence joins TRBV7-2 and TRBJ2-3; 8 bases fit TRBD2. The germline gives CDR1 SGHTA, CDR2 FQGNSA. V trimming: 1 base; J trimming: 1 base; junction bases outside the gene matches: 7. This CDR3 has 17 residues. This chain's CDR3 is CTSSLGASGFRTDTQYF. CDR3 nucleotide sequence: TGTACCAGCAGCTTAGGGGCTAGCGGGTTTCGCACAGATACGCAGTATTTT.

The V and J genes are TRBV4-3 and TRBJ2-2; D gene uncertain. The germline V and J ends were trimmed by 0 bases and 4 bases, with 9 bases remaining between them. CDR1 and CDR2 (germline): LGHNA, YSLEER. The CDR3 is made up of 15 amino acids. DNA of the CDR3: TGCGCCAGCAGCCAAGATACTGTTAGCACCGGGGAGCTGTTTTTT. Translation: CASSQDTVSTGELFF.

There are a few counts of this clonotype. This chain links TRBV20-1 with TRBJ2-3; 8 bases are shared with TRBD1. There are 15 residues in the CDR3. The germline V gene encodes CDR1 DFQATT and CDR2 SNEGSKA (reference sequence). Germline trimming cut 1 base from V and 0 bases from J; bases unmatched to any gene: 3. CDR3 sequence reads: CSARGTGWSTDTQYF. Written as DNA, the CDR3 is TGCAGTGCTAGAGGGACAGGGTGGAGCACAGATACGCAGTATTTT.

The chain has TRBV10-3 and TRBJ2-5, with D hard to call. Trimming cost V 10 bases and J 0 bases, with 6 bases left between them. This CDR3 comprises 11 residues. Looked up from germline, CDR1 is ENHRY and CDR2 is SYGVKD. This chain's CDR3 is CASGYQETQYF. Written as DNA, the CDR3 is TGTGCCAGCGGATACCAAGAGACCCAGTACTTC.

This clonotype showed up just a few times. The chain carries TRBV29-1 and TRBJ2-7; the match to TRBD2 covers 13 bases. V trimming: 6 bases; J trimming: 3 bases; junction bases outside the gene matches: 8. This CDR3 spans 15 amino acids. Per germline, CDR1 SQVTM and CDR2 ANQGSEA. DNA for the CDR3: TGCAGCGTCCGAGGTGGGACTAGCGGGATCTACGAGCAGTACTTC. It translates to CSVRGGTSGIYEQYF.

V is TRBV4-2 and J is TRBJ1-6; 9 bases are a match to TRBD1. The V gene's germline CDR1 is LGHNA and CDR2 YNFKEQ. V lost 0 bases, J lost 7 bases, and 7 bases stayed unmatched. The CDR3 runs 17 residues. This chain's CDR3 is CASSQDHSGQGNSPLHF. CDR3 DNA: TGTGCCAGCAGCCAAGATCACTCAGGACAGGGGAATTCACCCCTCCACTTT.